This is a list of T cell receptor beta chains from one sample in a study of T cell clones after liver transplantation. Clones were read by immunoSEQ multiplex PCR, and TCRdb kept only the in-frame ones, dropping some. The sample records around 77,000 clones, 80% being singletons. The specimen comprised CD4+ T cells from blood, sampled 12 months after liver transplant. The source of these receptors is a human patient who received a liver transplant. A subset of T cells may come from the graft donor. Each CDR3 is given with its conserved first and last residue. Each record gives: D gene, clone size, J gene, V gene, CDR3 protein, CDR3 DNA. D genes are given only for firm matches. The size field is filled for only some rows; it gives once, few, many or a size class.

d_call: .
clone_size: .
j_call: TRBJ1-5
v_call: TRBV2
cdr3_aa: CASSGQSEQPQHF
cdr3_nt: TGTGCCAGCAGTGGACAGTCGGAACAGCCCCAGCATTTT

d_call: .
clone_size: .
j_call: TRBJ2-3
v_call: TRBV28
cdr3_aa: CASSLGGINTQYF
cdr3_nt: TGTGCCAGCAGTTTAGGGGGGATAAATACGCAGTATTTT

d_call: .
clone_size: once
j_call: TRBJ2-7
v_call: TRBV29-1
cdr3_aa: CSVLGGGISSYEQYF
cdr3_nt: TGCAGCGTCCTAGGGGGGGGAATAAGCTCCTACGAGCAGTACTTC

d_call: TRBD2
clone_size: .
j_call: TRBJ2-3
v_call: TRBV6-5
cdr3_aa: CASRNSGASTDTQYF
cdr3_nt: TGTGCCAGCAGGAACAGCGGGGCCAGCACAGATACGCAGTATTTT

d_call: .
clone_size: .
j_call: TRBJ2-6
v_call: TRBV9
cdr3_aa: CASSPSWTAPSGANVLTF
cdr3_nt: TGTGCCAGCAGCCCTAGCTGGACCGCTCCCTCTGGGGCCAACGTCCTGACTTTC

d_call: TRBD1
clone_size: .
j_call: TRBJ1-4
v_call: TRBV7-9
cdr3_aa: CASSRGQALTNEKLFF
cdr3_nt: TGTGCCAGCAGCCGCGGACAGGCCTTAACTAATGAAAAACTGTTTTTT

d_call: .
clone_size: .
j_call: TRBJ2-2
v_call: TRBV4-1
cdr3_aa: CASSQGRGITGELFF
cdr3_nt: TGCGCCAGCAGCCAAGGCAGGGGAATCACCGGGGAGCTGTTTTTT

d_call: .
clone_size: .
j_call: TRBJ2-5
v_call: TRBV4-2
cdr3_aa: CASSQRDGGYQETQYF
cdr3_nt: TGTGCCAGCAGCCAGAGGGACGGAGGATACCAAGAGACCCAGTACTTC

d_call: .
clone_size: .
j_call: TRBJ1-1
v_call: TRBV5-4
cdr3_aa: CASSLPQREAFF
cdr3_nt: TGTGCCAGCAGCCTCCCTCAAAGGGAAGCTTTCTTT

d_call: TRBD1
clone_size: few
j_call: TRBJ1-5
v_call: TRBV7-8
cdr3_aa: CASSPRDSSNQPQHF
cdr3_nt: TGTGCCAGCAGCCCGAGGGACAGTAGCAATCAGCCCCAGCATTTT

d_call: .
clone_size: once
j_call: TRBJ2-3
v_call: TRBV5-1
cdr3_aa: CASSSERARTDTQYF
cdr3_nt: TGCGCCAGCAGTTCCGAGCGGGCCCGCACAGATACGCAGTATTTT

d_call: .
clone_size: .
j_call: TRBJ1-5
v_call: TRBV5-1
cdr3_aa: CASSLGAGRNQPQHF
cdr3_nt: TGCGCCAGCAGCTTGGGGGCAGGAAGAAATCAGCCCCAGCATTTT

d_call: TRBD2
clone_size: .
j_call: TRBJ2-1
v_call: TRBV6-6
cdr3_aa: CASSLAGGPKNEQFF
cdr3_nt: TGTGCCAGCAGTTTAGCGGGAGGGCCTAAGAATGAGCAGTTCTTC

d_call: .
clone_size: .
j_call: TRBJ1-1
v_call: TRBV7-2
cdr3_aa: CASSLEFGRGTEAFF
cdr3_nt: TGTGCCAGCAGCTTAGAATTCGGGAGGGGCACTGAAGCTTTCTTT

d_call: TRBD2
clone_size: few
j_call: TRBJ2-3
v_call: TRBV5-4
cdr3_aa: CASSSPTSGMTDTQYF
cdr3_nt: TGTGCCAGCAGTTCACCTACTAGCGGGATGACAGATACGCAGTATTTT

d_call: TRBD1
clone_size: once
j_call: TRBJ1-5
v_call: TRBV4-1
cdr3_aa: CASSLLTGPLYSNQPQHF
cdr3_nt: TGCGCCAGCAGCCTTCTGACAGGGCCTCTTTATAGCAATCAGCCCCAGCATTTT

d_call: TRBD2
clone_size: .
j_call: TRBJ2-7
v_call: TRBV5-4
cdr3_aa: CASSDGTSGRSEQYF
cdr3_nt: TGTGCCAGCAGCGACGGGACTAGCGGGAGGAGCGAGCAGTACTTC

d_call: .
clone_size: .
j_call: TRBJ2-5
v_call: TRBV7-9
cdr3_aa: CASSLGLSQETQYF
cdr3_nt: TGTGCCAGCAGCTTAGGACTGTCCCAAGAGACCCAGTACTTC

d_call: .
clone_size: .
j_call: TRBJ2-2
v_call: TRBV6-1
cdr3_aa: CASISLDTGELFF
cdr3_nt: TGTGCCAGCATTAGCTTAGACACCGGGGAGCTGTTTTTT

d_call: .
clone_size: few
j_call: TRBJ2-3
v_call: TRBV6-1
cdr3_aa: CASGTGSTDTQYF
cdr3_nt: TGTGCCAGCGGGACTGGGAGCACAGATACGCAGTATTTT

d_call: .
clone_size: .
j_call: TRBJ1-2
v_call: TRBV4-2
cdr3_aa: CASSQEGQGYYGYTF
cdr3_nt: TGTGCCAGCAGCCAAGAAGGGCAGGGTTACTATGGCTACACCTTC

d_call: .
clone_size: .
j_call: TRBJ2-1
v_call: TRBV19
cdr3_aa: CASSIGKLDEQFF
cdr3_nt: TGTGCCAGTAGTATAGGTAAACTAGACGAGCAGTTCTTC

d_call: TRBD2
clone_size: .
j_call: TRBJ2-5
v_call: TRBV5-4
cdr3_aa: CASSLGVGGFDGRETQYF
cdr3_nt: TGTGCCAGCAGCTTGGGAGTCGGGGGGTTTGACGGACGGGAGACCCAGTACTTC